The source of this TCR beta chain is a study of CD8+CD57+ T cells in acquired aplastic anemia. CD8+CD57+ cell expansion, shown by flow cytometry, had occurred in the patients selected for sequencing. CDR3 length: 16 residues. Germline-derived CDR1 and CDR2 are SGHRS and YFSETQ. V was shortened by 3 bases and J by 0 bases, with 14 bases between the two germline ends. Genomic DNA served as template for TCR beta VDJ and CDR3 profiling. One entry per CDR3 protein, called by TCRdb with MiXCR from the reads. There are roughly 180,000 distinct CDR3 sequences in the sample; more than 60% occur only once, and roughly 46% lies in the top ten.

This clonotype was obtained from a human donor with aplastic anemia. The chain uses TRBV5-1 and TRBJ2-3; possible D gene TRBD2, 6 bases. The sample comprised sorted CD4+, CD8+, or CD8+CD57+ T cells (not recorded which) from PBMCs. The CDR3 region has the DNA TGCGCCAGCAGCTGGATAGGGGACTCTAGCACAGATACGCAGTATTTT. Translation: CASSWIGDSSTDTQYF.